The 11 T cell receptor beta chains in this list originate from one sample, sequenced in a study of T cells in Graves' hyperthyroidism and ophthalmopathy. From RNA transcripts, TCR beta CDR3 regions were amplified. TCR CDR3 regions were first amplified by RT-PCR with HTBI primers. TCRdb ran MiXCR on the multiplex PCR reads and lists one entry per CDR3 protein. The sample includes about 200,000 distinct CDR3 sequences, approximately 20% of them seen just once. Sequenced sample: blood. These receptors all come from a man aged 40-50 years with Graves' hyperthyroidism.

The chain links TRBV15 to TRBJ1-4; 7 nucleotides align to TRBD1. Germline V gene sequence: CDR1 LNHNV, CDR2 YYDKDF (reference sequence). The ends lost 0 bases at V and 5 bases at J; junction bases unmatched: 3. This CDR3 is 15 amino acids long. The CDR3 nucleotides read TGTGCCACCAGCAGAGAGGACAGGAGGAATGAAAAACTGTTTTTT. This gives the protein CATSREDRRNEKLFF.

Many counts were recorded for this clonotype. The chain joins TRBV5-6 to TRBJ1-5, with D possibly TRBD1 on 6 matching bases. This CDR3 has 15 amino acids. Germline values: CDR1 SGHDT, CDR2 YYEEEE. Trimming removed 4 bases at V and 1 base at J, with 12 bases between. The CDR3 is CASSRGGLSNQPQHF. The DNA for the CDR3 is TGTGCCAGCAGCAGGGGGGGTTTGAGCAATCAGCCCCAGCATTTT.

The chain uses TRBV20-1 and TRBJ2-1, with 8 positions matching TRBD1. The CDR3 has 15 amino acids. The junction had 7 bases not matched to a gene; V was cut back by 1 base and J by 5 bases. Germline CDR1 is DFQATT and CDR2 is SNEGSKA (reference sequence). Here the CDR3 reads CSARGRTGYDNEQFF. In nucleotides, the CDR3 is TGCAGTGCTAGAGGCCGGACAGGGTACGACAATGAGCAGTTCTTC.

This clonotype was observed many times. J is TRBJ1-6 and V is TRBV6-2 or TRBV6-3, with D perhaps matching TRBD1 (5 bases). Per the germline V gene, CDR1 is MNHEY and CDR2 is SVGEGT. This CDR3 spans 17 amino acids. Trimming removed 6 bases from V and 9 bases from J, with 24 bases in between. This CDR3 is CASSVRDAELLGSPLHF. The CDR3 DNA reads as TGTGCCAGCAGCGTCCGGGACGCCGAACTTTTAGGTTCACCCCTCCACTTT.

This clonotype was seen many times. The CDR3 DNA reads TGTGCCAGCAGTTCCAACAGGGAGGGCAATCAGCCCCAGCATTTT. It is translated as CASSSNREGNQPQHF. The rearrangement joins TRBV28 to TRBJ1-5, with a possible D match to TRBD1 (6 bases). The V gene lost 4 bases and the J gene lost 2 bases, with 12 bases spanning the gap. The germline V gene has CDR1 MDHEN and CDR2 SYDVKM. This CDR3 is built from 15 residues.

This clonotype has ten or more counts. The chain links TRBV18 to TRBJ1-1; 7 nucleotides align to TRBD1. V shed 3 bases, J shed 0 bases, and the junction held 4 bases outside the gene matches. Germline V gives CDR1 KGHSH, CDR2 LQKENI. The CDR3 sequence is 15 residues long. As DNA, the CDR3 is TGTGCCAGCTCACCGGAGACAGGGCTGAACACTGAAGCTTTCTTT. This translates into CASSPETGLNTEAFF.

The rearrangement links TRBV5-6 to TRBJ1-2, with 9 bases identical to TRBD1. CDR3 length: 14 residues. Per the germline V gene, CDR1 is SGHDT and CDR2 is YYEEEE. J was trimmed by 5 bases and V by 4 bases; bases with no gene match: 6. The CDR3 here is CASSQGTGFYGYTF. CDR3 nucleotide sequence: TGTGCCAGCAGCCAGGGGACAGGGTTTTATGGCTACACCTTC.

This clonotype occurred many times. The J gene is TRBJ1-2, the V gene TRBV11-2, with D possibly TRBD1 on 5 matching bases. The V and J ends lost 5 bases and 7 bases respectively, with 17 bases between them. CDR3 length: 14 amino acids. CDR1 is SGHAT and CDR2 is FQNNGV in the germline V gene. This chain's CDR3 is CASSPGLRAPGYTF. The CDR3 coding sequence is TGTGCCAGCAGCCCGGGGCTTAGGGCGCCTGGCTACACCTTC.

Concerning this clonotype: Relative to the germline gene, one junction end is altered; a read error may explain this. V and J are TRBV29-1 and TRBJ2-2, with D uncertain. The germline gives CDR1 SQVTM, CDR2 ANQGSEA. The CDR3 has 13 residues. The CDR3 DNA reads TGCAGCGTTGCTCACACGAACACCGAGGAGCTGTTTTTT. Its translation: CSVAHTNTEELFF.

In its sample, this clonotype was seen many times. V usage is TRBV7-3 and J usage is TRBJ2-2; D is unresolved. The CDR3 extends over 13 amino acids. The V and J ends lost 1 base and 5 bases respectively, with 5 bases between them. CDR1 and CDR2 from the germline V gene are SGHTA and FQGTGA. The CDR3 spells CASSLKSTGELFF. The CDR3 DNA sequence: TGTGCCAGCAGCTTAAAGAGTACCGGGGAGCTGTTTTTT.

This clonotype appeared many times. The chain carries TRBV20-1 and TRBJ2-5; 14 bases line up with TRBD2. Germline trimming cut 3 bases from V and 5 bases from J; bases unmatched to any gene: 2. The CDR3 covers 14 residues. Germline CDR1 is DFQATT and CDR2 is SNEGSKA (reference sequence). CDR3 in DNA: TGCAGTGCTAGCGGGACTAGCGGGGGTGAGACCCAGTACTTC. This encodes CSASGTSGGETQYF.